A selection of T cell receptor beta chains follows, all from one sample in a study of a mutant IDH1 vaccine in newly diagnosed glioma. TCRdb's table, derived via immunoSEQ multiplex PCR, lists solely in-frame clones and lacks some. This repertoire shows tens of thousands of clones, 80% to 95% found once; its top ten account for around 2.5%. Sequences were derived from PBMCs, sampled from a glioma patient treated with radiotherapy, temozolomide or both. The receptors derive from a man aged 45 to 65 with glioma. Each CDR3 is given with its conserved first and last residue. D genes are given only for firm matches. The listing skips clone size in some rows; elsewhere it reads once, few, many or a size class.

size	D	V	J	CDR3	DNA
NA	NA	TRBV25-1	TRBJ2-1	CASSEPNEQFF	TGTGCCAGCAGTGAGCCTAATGAGCAGTTCTTC
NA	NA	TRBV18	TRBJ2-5	CASSPNMGAGETQYF	TGTGCCAGCTCACCCAATATGGGGGCGGGAGAGACCCAGTACTTC
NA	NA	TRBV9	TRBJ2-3	CASSSTSVSDTQYF	TGTGCCAGCAGCTCGACTAGTGTATCGGATACGCAGTATTTT
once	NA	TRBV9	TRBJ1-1	CASSAGLENTEAFF	TGTGCCAGCAGCGCAGGGCTTGAGAACACTGAAGCTTTCTTT
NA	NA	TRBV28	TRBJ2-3	CASSSRDPDTQYF	TGTGCCAGCAGTTCCCGGGATCCAGATACGCAGTATTTT
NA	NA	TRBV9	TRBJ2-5	CASSVAVGDQETQYF	TGTGCCAGCAGCGTAGCGGTGGGTGATCAAGAGACCCAGTACTTC
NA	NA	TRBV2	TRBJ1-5	CASKGSNQPQHF	TGTGCCAGCAAGGGTAGCAATCAGCCCCAGCATTTT
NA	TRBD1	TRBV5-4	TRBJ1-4	CASSLQGADEKLFF	TGTGCCAGCAGCCTACAGGGGGCGGACGAAAAACTGTTTTTT
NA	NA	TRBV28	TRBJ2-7	CASSLRRGKSSYEQYF	TGTGCCAGCAGTTTGAGGCGGGGCAAGAGCTCCTACGAGCAGTACTTC
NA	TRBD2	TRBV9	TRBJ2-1	CASSRRSVAGVYNEQFF	TGTGCCAGCAGCCGAAGGTCGGTAGCGGGAGTATACAATGAGCAGTTCTTC
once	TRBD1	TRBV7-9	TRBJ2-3	CASSLGGDRGRTDTQYF	TGTGCCAGCAGCCTAGGGGGGGACAGGGGACGCACAGATACGCAGTATTTT
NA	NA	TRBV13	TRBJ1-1	CASSPPWGYAEAFF	TGTGCCAGCAGCCCACCGTGGGGGTACGCTGAAGCTTTCTTT
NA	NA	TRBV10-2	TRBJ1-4	CASSRPKEKLFF	TGCGCCAGCAGCCGGCCTAAGGAAAAACTGTTTTTT
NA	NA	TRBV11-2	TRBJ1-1	CASSLGRIEAFF	TGTGCCAGCAGCCTAGGACGGATTGAAGCTTTCTTT
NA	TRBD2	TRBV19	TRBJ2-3	CASSQLAGGPDTQYF	TGTGCCAGTAGCCAACTAGCGGGAGGGCCAGATACGCAGTATTTT
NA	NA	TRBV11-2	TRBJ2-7	CASSLVPGWEQYF	TGTGCCAGCAGCTTAGTTCCAGGGTGGGAGCAGTACTTC
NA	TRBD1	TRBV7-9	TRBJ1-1	CASSPRQGDTEAFF	TGTGCCAGCAGCCCCCGGCAGGGGGACACTGAAGCTTTCTTT
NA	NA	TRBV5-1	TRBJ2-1	CASSVAGGAYNEQFF	TGCGCCAGCAGCGTGGCAGGAGGGGCCTACAATGAGCAGTTCTTC
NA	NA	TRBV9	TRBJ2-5	CASSYPVGPGGETQYF	TGTGCCAGCAGCTACCCGGTGGGGCCAGGGGGGGAGACCCAGTACTTC
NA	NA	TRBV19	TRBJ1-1	CASSIGGSEAFF	TGTGCCAGTAGTATCGGGGGGTCTGAAGCTTTCTTT
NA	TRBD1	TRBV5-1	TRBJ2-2	CASSLDRDRPTGELFF	TGCGCCAGCAGCTTGGACAGGGACAGACCTACCGGGGAGCTGTTTTTT
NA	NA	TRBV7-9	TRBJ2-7	CASSYAGGTGGRREQYF	TGTGCCAGCAGCTACGCAGGGGGCACGGGAGGGCGGAGGGAGCAGTACTTC
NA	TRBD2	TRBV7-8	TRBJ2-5	CASSAVLAGRQETQYF	TGTGCCAGCAGCGCCGTTCTAGCGGGGCGGCAAGAGACCCAGTACTTC
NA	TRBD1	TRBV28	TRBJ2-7	CASRSKGGAYEQYF	TGTGCCAGCCGATCGAAAGGGGGCGCCTACGAGCAGTACTTC
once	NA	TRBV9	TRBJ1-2	CASSETGTPSNYGYTF	TGTGCCAGCAGCGAAACCGGGACACCGTCTAACTATGGCTACACCTTC
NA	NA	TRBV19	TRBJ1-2	CASSIVGGIYGYTF	TGTGCCAGTAGTATAGTGGGTGGAATCTATGGCTACACCTTC
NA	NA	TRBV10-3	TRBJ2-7	CAISESAVSYEQYF	TGTGCCATCAGTGAGTCTGCTGTGTCCTACGAGCAGTACTTC
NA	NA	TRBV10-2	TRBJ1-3	CASSASDSGNTIYF	TGCGCCAGCAGTGCCAGTGACTCTGGAAACACCATATATTTT
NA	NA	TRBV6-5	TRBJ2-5	CASSYGGALYTQYF	TGTGCCAGCAGTTACGGCGGGGCCCTTTACACCCAGTACTTC
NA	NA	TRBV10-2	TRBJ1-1	CASEMEPRMNTEAFF	TGCGCCAGTGAAATGGAACCCAGGATGAACACTGAAGCTTTCTTT
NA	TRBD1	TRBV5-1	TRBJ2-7	CASSSGQGSYEQYF	TGCGCCAGCAGCTCAGGACAGGGGTCCTACGAGCAGTACTTC
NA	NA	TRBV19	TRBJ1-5	CATSIEGGNRNQPQHF	TGTGCCACCAGTATAGAGGGGGGGAACCGAAATCAGCCCCAGCATTTT
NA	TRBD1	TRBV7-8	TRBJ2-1	CASSDRGFRSYNEQFF	TGTGCCAGCAGCGACAGGGGGTTTCGTTCCTACAATGAGCAGTTCTTC
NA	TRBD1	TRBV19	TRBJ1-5	CASRTDRASQPQHF	TGTGCCAGTAGAACGGACAGGGCCAGTCAGCCCCAGCATTTT
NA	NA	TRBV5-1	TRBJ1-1	CASSLARHNTEAFF	TGCGCCAGCAGCTTGGCCCGACACAACACTGAAGCTTTCTTT
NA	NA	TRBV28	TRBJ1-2	CASSLWAANYGYTF	TGTGCCAGCAGTTTATGGGCCGCAAACTATGGCTACACCTTC
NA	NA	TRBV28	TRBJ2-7	CASQLYYEQYF	TGTGCCAGCCAATTGTATTACGAGCAGTACTTC
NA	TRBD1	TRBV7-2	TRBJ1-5	CASSFQGGLSNQPQHF	TGTGCCAGCAGCTTTCAGGGGGGACTAAGCAATCAGCCCCAGCATTTT
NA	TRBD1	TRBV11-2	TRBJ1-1	CASSDRGRTGAFF	TGTGCCAGCAGCGACAGGGGGCGAACCGGGGCTTTCTTT
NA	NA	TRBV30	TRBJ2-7	CAWSKDTSYEQYF	TGTGCCTGGAGTAAAGACACCTCCTACGAGCAGTACTTC
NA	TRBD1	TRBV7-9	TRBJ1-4	CASSLGQGDEKLFF	TGTGCCAGCAGCTTAGGACAGGGCGATGAAAAACTGTTTTTT
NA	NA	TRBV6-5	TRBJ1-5	CASSYRGTGNNQPQHF	TGTGCCAGCAGTTACCGCGGGACGGGTAACAATCAGCCCCAGCATTTT
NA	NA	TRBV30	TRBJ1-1	CAWSTGPNTEAFF	TGTGCCTGGAGTACAGGGCCGAACACTGAAGCTTTCTTT
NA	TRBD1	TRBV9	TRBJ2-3	CASSLSGQGVDTQYF	TGTGCCAGCAGCCTCTCGGGACAGGGGGTAGATACGCAGTATTTT
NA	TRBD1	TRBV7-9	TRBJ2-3	CASSSGTGWEDTQYF	TGTGCCAGCAGCTCGGGGACAGGGTGGGAGGATACGCAGTATTTT
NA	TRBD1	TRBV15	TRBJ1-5	CATSRWTGGNQPQHF	TGTGCCACCAGCAGATGGACAGGGGGAAATCAGCCCCAGCATTTT
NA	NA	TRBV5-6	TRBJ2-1	CASSRDYNEQFF	TGTGCCAGCAGCCGGGACTACAATGAGCAGTTCTTC
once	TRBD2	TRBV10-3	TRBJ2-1	CAISESRTSGRVREQFF	TGTGCCATCAGTGAGTCTCGGACTAGCGGGAGGGTCAGGGAGCAGTTCTTC
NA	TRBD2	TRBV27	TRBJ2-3	CASSLSPHSGSRTDTQYF	TGTGCCAGCAGTTTATCCCCCCATAGCGGGAGCCGCACAGATACGCAGTATTTT
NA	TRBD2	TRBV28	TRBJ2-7	CASSTSPSGSSYEQYF	TGTGCCAGCAGTACCTCTCCTAGCGGGAGCTCCTACGAGCAGTACTTC
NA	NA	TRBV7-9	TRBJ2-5	CASSLAAEETQYF	TGTGCCAGCAGCTTAGCCGCCGAAGAGACCCAGTACTTC
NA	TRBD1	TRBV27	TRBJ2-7	CASSLFGTAPYEQYF	TGTGCCAGCAGTTTATTCGGGACAGCACCCTACGAGCAGTACTTC
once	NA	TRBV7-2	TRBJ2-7	CASSLAGGAFNEQYF	TGTGCCAGCAGCTTAGCAGGGGGGGCCTTCAACGAGCAGTACTTC
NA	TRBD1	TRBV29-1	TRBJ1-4	CSVEGTGREKLFF	TGCAGCGTTGAAGGGACAGGACGTGAAAAACTGTTTTTT
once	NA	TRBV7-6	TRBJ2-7	CASSFGFGEQYF	TGTGCCAGCAGCTTCGGGTTCGGCGAGCAGTACTTC
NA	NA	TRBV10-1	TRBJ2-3	CASRRDSTDTQYF	TGCGCCAGCAGGCGGGACAGCACAGATACGCAGTATTTT
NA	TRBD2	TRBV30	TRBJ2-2	CAEKRRGTITGELFF	TGTGCCGAGAAACGGCGGGGGACGATCACCGGGGAGCTGTTTTTT
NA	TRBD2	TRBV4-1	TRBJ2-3	CASSQEGRGGAGDTQYF	TGCGCCAGCAGCCAAGAGGGGCGCGGGGGGGCCGGAGATACGCAGTATTTT
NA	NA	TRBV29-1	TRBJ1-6	CSVGLYNSPLHF	TGCAGCGTTGGGCTTTATAATTCACCCCTCCACTTT